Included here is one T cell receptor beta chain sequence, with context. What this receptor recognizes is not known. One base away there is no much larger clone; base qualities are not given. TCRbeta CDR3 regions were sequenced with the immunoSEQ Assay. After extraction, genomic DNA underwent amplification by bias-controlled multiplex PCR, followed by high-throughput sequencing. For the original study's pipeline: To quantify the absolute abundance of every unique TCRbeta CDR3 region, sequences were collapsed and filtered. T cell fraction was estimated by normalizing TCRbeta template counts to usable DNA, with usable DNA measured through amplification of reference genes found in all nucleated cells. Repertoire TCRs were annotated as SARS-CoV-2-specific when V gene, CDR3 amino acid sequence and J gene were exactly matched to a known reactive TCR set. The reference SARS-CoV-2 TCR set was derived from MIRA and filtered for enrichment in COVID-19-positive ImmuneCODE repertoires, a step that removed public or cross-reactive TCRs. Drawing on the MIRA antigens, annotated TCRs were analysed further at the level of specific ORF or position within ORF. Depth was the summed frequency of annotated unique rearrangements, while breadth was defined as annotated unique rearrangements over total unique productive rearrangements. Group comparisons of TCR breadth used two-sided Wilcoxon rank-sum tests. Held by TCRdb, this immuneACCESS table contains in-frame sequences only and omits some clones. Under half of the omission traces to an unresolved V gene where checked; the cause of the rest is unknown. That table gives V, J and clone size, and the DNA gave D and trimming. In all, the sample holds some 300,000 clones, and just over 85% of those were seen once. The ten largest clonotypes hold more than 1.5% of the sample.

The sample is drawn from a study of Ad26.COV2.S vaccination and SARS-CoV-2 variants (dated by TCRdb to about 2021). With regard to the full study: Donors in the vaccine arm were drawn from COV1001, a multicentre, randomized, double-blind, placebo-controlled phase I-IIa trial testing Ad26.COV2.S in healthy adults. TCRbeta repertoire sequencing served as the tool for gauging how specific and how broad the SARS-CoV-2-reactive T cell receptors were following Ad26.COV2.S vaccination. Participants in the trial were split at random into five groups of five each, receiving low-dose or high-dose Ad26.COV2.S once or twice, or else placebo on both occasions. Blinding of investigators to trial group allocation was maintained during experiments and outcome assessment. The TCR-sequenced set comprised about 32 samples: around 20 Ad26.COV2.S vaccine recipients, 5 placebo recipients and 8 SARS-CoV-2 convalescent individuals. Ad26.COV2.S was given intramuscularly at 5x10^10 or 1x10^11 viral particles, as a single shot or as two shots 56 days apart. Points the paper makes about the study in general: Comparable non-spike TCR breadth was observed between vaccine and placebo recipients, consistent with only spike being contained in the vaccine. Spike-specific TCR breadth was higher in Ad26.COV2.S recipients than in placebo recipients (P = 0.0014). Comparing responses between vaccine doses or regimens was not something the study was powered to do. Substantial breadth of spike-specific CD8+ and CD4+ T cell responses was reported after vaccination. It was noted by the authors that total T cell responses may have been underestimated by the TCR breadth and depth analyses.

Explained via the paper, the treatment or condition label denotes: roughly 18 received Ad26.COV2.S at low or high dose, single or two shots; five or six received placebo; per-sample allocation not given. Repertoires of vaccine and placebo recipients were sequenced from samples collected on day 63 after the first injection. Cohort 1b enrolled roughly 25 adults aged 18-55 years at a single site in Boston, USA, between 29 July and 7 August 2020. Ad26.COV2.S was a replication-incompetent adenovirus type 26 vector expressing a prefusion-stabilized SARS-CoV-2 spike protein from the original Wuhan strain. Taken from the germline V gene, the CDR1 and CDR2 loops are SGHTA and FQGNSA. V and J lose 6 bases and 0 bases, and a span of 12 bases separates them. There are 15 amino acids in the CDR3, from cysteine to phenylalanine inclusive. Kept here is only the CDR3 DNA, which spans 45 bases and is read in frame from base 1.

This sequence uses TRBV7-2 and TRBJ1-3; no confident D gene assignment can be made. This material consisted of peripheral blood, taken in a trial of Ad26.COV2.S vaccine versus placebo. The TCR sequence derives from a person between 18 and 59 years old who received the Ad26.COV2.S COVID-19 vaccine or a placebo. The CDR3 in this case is CASRFRDTSGNTIYF. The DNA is TGTGCCAGCAGGTTCCGGGATACCTCTGGAAACACCATATATTTT.